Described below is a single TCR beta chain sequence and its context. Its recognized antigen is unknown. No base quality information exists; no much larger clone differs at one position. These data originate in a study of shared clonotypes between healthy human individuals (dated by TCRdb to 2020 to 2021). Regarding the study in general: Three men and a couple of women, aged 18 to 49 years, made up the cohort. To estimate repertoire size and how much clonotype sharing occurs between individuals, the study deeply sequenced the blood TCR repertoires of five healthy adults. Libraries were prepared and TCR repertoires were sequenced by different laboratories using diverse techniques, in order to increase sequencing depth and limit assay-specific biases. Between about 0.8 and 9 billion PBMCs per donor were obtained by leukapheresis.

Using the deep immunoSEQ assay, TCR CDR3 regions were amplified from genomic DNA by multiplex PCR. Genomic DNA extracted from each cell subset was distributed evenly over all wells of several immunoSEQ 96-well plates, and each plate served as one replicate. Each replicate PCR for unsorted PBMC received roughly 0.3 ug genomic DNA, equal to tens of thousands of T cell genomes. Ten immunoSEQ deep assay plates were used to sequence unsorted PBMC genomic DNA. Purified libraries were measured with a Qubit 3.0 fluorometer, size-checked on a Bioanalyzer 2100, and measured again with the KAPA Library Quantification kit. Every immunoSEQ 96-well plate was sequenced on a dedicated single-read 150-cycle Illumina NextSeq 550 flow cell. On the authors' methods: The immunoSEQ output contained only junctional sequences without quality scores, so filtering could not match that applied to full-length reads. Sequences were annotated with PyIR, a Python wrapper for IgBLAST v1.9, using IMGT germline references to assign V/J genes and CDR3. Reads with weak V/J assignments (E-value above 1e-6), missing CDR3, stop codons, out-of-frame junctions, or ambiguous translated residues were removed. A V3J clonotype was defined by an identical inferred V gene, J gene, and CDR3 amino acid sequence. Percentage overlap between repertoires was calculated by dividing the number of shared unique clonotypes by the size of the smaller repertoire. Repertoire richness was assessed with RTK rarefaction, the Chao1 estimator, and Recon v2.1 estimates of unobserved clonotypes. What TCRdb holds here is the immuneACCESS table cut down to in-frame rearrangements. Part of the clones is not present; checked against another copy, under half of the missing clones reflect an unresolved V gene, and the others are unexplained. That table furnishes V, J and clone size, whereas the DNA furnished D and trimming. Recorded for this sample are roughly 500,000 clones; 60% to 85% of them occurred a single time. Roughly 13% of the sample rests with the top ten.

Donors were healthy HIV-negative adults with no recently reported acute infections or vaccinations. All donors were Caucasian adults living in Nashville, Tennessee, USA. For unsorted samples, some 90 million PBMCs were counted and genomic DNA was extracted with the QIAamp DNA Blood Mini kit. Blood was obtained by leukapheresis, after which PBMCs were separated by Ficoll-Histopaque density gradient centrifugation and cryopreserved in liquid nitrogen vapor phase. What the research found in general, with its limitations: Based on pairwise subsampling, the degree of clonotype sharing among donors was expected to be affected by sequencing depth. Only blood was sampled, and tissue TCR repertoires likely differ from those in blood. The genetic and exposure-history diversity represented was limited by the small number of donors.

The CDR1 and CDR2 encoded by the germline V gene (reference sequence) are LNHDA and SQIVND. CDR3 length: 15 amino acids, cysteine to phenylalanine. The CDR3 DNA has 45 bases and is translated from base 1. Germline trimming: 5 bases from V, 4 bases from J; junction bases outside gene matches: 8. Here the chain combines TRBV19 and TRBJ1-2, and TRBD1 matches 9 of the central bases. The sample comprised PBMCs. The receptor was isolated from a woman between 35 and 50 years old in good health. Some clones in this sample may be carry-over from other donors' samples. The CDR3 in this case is CASSPLGQGPYGYTF. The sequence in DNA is TGTGCCAGTAGTCCGTTGGGACAGGGACCCTATGGCTACACCTTC.